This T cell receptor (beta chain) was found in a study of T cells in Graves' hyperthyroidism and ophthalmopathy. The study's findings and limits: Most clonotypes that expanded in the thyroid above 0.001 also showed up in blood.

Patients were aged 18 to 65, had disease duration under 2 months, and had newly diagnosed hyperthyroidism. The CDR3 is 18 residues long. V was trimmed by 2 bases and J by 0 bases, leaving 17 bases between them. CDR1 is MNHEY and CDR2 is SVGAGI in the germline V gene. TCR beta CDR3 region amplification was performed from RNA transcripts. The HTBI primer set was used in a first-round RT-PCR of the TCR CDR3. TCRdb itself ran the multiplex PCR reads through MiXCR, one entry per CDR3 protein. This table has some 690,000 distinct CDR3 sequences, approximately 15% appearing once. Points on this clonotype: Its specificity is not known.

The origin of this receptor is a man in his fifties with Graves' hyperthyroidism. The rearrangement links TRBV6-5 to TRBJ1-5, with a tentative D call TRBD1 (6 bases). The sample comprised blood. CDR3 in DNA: TGTGCCAGCAGTTACCGCCGGGGGACAAGCTATAGCAATCAGCCCCAGCATTTT. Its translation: CASSYRRGTSYSNQPQHF.